This T cell receptor beta chain was recovered during a study of early T cells in non-severe SARS-CoV-2 infection. Study overall: Chains from this unsorted whole-blood bulk RNA could not be paired. Study-wide results and limits: VDJdb matching favored anti-spike CD8 responses, missing private and CD4 specificities.

cDNA molecules, individually, were tagged with unique molecular identifiers. TCRdb redid the calling of the 5' RACE reads with MiXCR, one entry per CDR3 protein. The sample records approximately 100,000 distinct CDR3 sequences, approximately 11% being singletons. Germline CDR1 and CDR2: SGHRS and YFSETQ. V gave up 4 bases and J gave up 3 bases; unmatched junction bases: 7. The CDR3 sequence is 15 residues long. Many counts were recorded for this clonotype. What it recognizes is unknown. Specimen: whole blood. The TCR was taken from an adult who was a healthcare worker with PCR-confirmed SARS-CoV-2 infection or an uninfected control (not recorded which). V usage is TRBV5-1 and J usage is TRBJ1-5; the match to TRBD1 covers 7 bases. DNA for the CDR3: TGCGCCAGCAGCATGGGGCAGGGGGACAATCAGCCCCAGCATTTT. This gives the protein CASSMGQGDNQPQHF.